Reported below is one T cell receptor beta chain. Other nucleotide sequences in the sample specify the same CDR3. The CDR3 is 13 residues long. Germline V gene data show CDR1 as KGHSH and CDR2 as LQKENI. V was trimmed by 1 base and J by 3 bases, leaving 6 bases between them. These data belong to a study of blood T cell repertoires in COVID-19. Seattle cases were enrolled at active infection and followed longitudinally. The authors' processing: Reference gene primers were amplified, and this amplification served to estimate nucleated cell counts. Assay: immunoSEQ multiplex PCR; the TCRdb copy retains only in-frame clones and omits some. V, J and clone size are taken as reported in that table, and D and trimming were inferred from the DNA itself. The sample yields under 250,000 clones, 70% to 90% seen once.

This receptor was identified in a middle-aged man with COVID-19, enrolled during active disease. This sequence joins TRBV18 and TRBJ1-2; maybe TRBD1 (6 bases). The sample was peripheral blood. DNA of the CDR3: TGTGCCAGCTCACCACAGGGGGACTATGGCTACACCTTC. Its protein product is CASSPQGDYGYTF.